This is a list of T cell receptor beta chains from one sample in a study of control samples from healthy donors and cancer patients. The assay was immunoSEQ multiplex PCR, and TCRdb's table has in-frame clones only and misses some. The table lists approximately 110,000 clones, roughly 91% of them singletons. The sample consisted of blood. The receptor set was obtained from a woman aged 50 to 60 in good health. The CDR3 runs from the conserved cysteine through the conserved F or W. A D gene is named only where the DNA matches it firmly. Size is stated for part of the rows, as once, few or many counts, or as a class when the clone is expanded.

d_gene,j_gene,abundance,v_gene,CDR3nt,CDR3aa
TRBD2,TRBJ2-3,.,TRBV28,TGTGCCAGCTTCCCCGGGACCGTCAAACCGGGACTAGCGGGAGTGAGGTCACCCACAGATACGCAGTATTTT,CASFPGTVKPGLAGVRSPTDTQYF
.,TRBJ1-6,few,TRBV5-6,TGTGCCAGCAGGCGGACAGAACTGAATTCACCCCTCCACTTT,CASRRTELNSPLHF
TRBD2,TRBJ2-3,.,TRBV5-1,TGCGCCAGCACCATTACTAGCGGAGCCATCACAGATACGCAGTATTTT,CASTITSGAITDTQYF
.,TRBJ2-3,few,TRBV12-3/TRBV12-4,TGTGCCAGCACTGGGGGATCGCGGGATACGCAGTATTTT,CASTGGSRDTQYF
.,TRBJ1-5,once,TRBV25-1,TGTGCCAGCAGTGGGGGCGGGGGGGTCAGTCAGCCCCAGCATTTT,CASSGGGGVSQPQHF
TRBD2,TRBJ2-4,.,TRBV3-1/TRBV3-2,TGTGCCAGCAGCCAAGGGCGGGGGTTATTGGACATTCAGTACTTC,CASSQGRGLLDIQYF
.,TRBJ1-1,.,TRBV5-5,TGTGCCAGCAGCTCCACCAGAGGTTGGAAGTTGAACACTGAAGCTTTCTTT,CASSSTRGWKLNTEAFF
TRBD1,TRBJ1-5,.,TRBV5-1,TGCGCCAGCAGGGAAACAGGGGGTGGTCAGCCCCAGCATTTT,CASRETGGGQPQHF
TRBD2,TRBJ2-5,.,TRBV5-1,TGCGCCAGCAGCTTACTAGCGACCCAAGAGACCCAGTACTTC,CASSLLATQETQYF
TRBD2,TRBJ2-1,.,TRBV6-5,TGTGCCATCCAGCGGCTAGCGGGAGCCCATGAGCAGTTCTTC,CAIQRLAGAHEQFF
TRBD2,TRBJ2-6,.,TRBV14,TGTGCCAGCAGCCGAGGGACTAGCGGCATCTCTGGGGCCAACGTCCTGACTTTC,CASSRGTSGISGANVLTF
TRBD1,TRBJ1-1,.,TRBV30,TGTGCCTGGGGGAGGGGGCTCTGGACCACTGAAGCTTTCTTT,CAWGRGLWTTEAFF
TRBD2,TRBJ2-5,.,TRBV7-2,TGTGCCAGCAGCTCACGGACTAGCGGCAAACCCTTCTTCGGGGAGACCCAGTACTTC,CASSSRTSGKPFFGETQYF
TRBD1,TRBJ1-2,.,TRBV19,TGTGCCAGTAGTATAGTAGGGGGCGCTAACTATGGCTACACCTTC,CASSIVGGANYGYTF
TRBD2,TRBJ2-1,.,TRBV7-9,TGTGCCAGCCTTCGCCCTAGCGGATACCTCTACAATGAGCAGTTCTTC,CASLRPSGYLYNEQFF
.,TRBJ1-5,.,TRBV3-1/TRBV3-2,TGTGCCAGCAGCCAAGGGGACTTGTTGAATAGCAATCAGCCCCAGCATTTT,CASSQGDLLNSNQPQHF
TRBD1,TRBJ2-2,.,TRBV2,TGTGCCAGCATTTACGACAGGGGGATGTCCGGGGAGCTGTTTTTT,CASIYDRGMSGELFF
.,TRBJ1-1,.,TRBV14,TGTGCCACCCAGAATCTCATGAACACTGAAGCTTTCTTT,CATQNLMNTEAFF
.,TRBJ1-5,few,TRBV2,TGTGCCAGCAGTAGCAACTCGGATCAGCCCCAGCATTTT,CASSSNSDQPQHF
.,TRBJ1-4,.,TRBV4-3,TGCGCCAGCAGCCAAGATAGATGGGGCAGCGAAAAACTGTTTTTT,CASSQDRWGSEKLFF
.,TRBJ2-1,.,TRBV4-3,TGCGCCAGCAGCCAGGGACCACAAAATGAGCAGTTCTTC,CASSQGPQNEQFF
.,TRBJ1-2,.,TRBV2,TGTGCCAGCAGTCATCAAGAGGATGTCGGCTACACCTTC,CASSHQEDVGYTF